The 25 T cell receptor beta chains below all came from one sample that was sequenced in a study of cytomegalovirus exposure and HLA in healthy donors. PCR primers comprised 60 Vbeta and 13 Jbeta primers. Repertoires were generated with immunoSEQ multiplex PCR, while TCRdb's copy carries only in-frame clones and drops some. This table has fewer than 200,000 clones, around 79% appearing once. The sequenced sample consisted of PBMCs. The receptors here all came from a woman in her 40s in good health and CMV-seropositive.

The chain recombines TRBV7-2 with TRBJ2-7; 12 bases are shared with TRBD1. From germline, CDR1 is SGHTA and CDR2 FQGNSA. The length of the CDR3 is 15 residues. V shed 3 bases and J 5 bases; nucleotides not matched to a gene: 5. The CDR3 is CASSLRGQGADEQYF. Written as DNA, the CDR3 is TGTGCCAGCAGCTTGCGGGGACAGGGGGCTGACGAGCAGTACTTC. Together with reference TRBV7-2 and TRBJ2-7, the CDR3 gives the full variable domain: GAGVSQSPSNKVTEKGKDVELRCDPISGHTALYWYRQSLGQGLEFLIYFQGNSAPDKSGLPSDRFSAERTGGSVSTLTIQRTQQEDSAVYLCASSLRGQGADEQYFGPGTRLTVT.

This clone was seen a few times. The J gene is TRBJ2-7, the V gene TRBV9, with D maybe TRBD2 (7 bases). Germline-derived CDR1 and CDR2 are SGDLS and YYNGEE. The CDR3 extends over 15 amino acids. The V end lost 7 bases, the J end lost 5 bases, and 22 bases lay between the germline ends. CDR3 nucleotide sequence: TGTGCCAGCGGGAGGGGGGGGTCTCCCGGGGACGAGCAGTACTTC. Protein sequence: CASGRGGSPGDEQYF.

The chain uses TRBV29-1 and TRBJ2-1; 8 nucleotides align to TRBD2. Trimming at V came to 4 bases and at J to 4 bases, leaving 3 bases not matched to a gene. This CDR3 has 13 amino acids. CDR1 and CDR2 (germline): SQVTM, ANQGSEA. The CDR3 reads CSVGSSGYNEQFF. The CDR3, as DNA: TGCAGCGTTGGCTCTAGCGGGTACAATGAGCAGTTCTTC.

This clone was seen only a few times. The gene calls are TRBV7-9 and TRBJ1-1; TRBD1 matches 9 bases. The CDR3 consists of 15 residues. Germline values: CDR1 SEHNR, CDR2 FQNEAQ (reference sequence). V trimming: 5 bases; J trimming: 4 bases; junction bases outside the gene matches: 8. The CDR3 nucleotides are TGTGCCAGCAGCACCTCACAGGGGGCGGGCACTGAAGCTTTCTTT. It specifies CASSTSQGAGTEAFF.

The rearrangement uses TRBV11-2 and TRBJ2-2; 11 nucleotides line up with TRBD1. Looked up from germline, CDR1 is SGHAT and CDR2 is FQNNGV. CDR3 length: 16 amino acids. After removal of 5 bases from V and 7 bases from J, the junction contained 9 bases not matched to a gene. CDR3 amino acids: CASSHGTGGRFGELFF. CDR3 nucleotide sequence: TGTGCCAGCAGCCATGGGACAGGGGGTCGGTTCGGGGAGCTGTTTTTT.

The chain employs TRBV27 and TRBJ1-1; 8 positions agree with TRBD1. Per germline, CDR1 MNHEY and CDR2 SMNVEV (reference sequence). The CDR3 extends over 13 amino acids. V shed 6 bases, J shed 1 base, and the junction held 1 base outside the gene matches. CDR3 in amino acids: CASRGTGNTEAFF. CDR3 nucleotide sequence: TGTGCCAGCAGGGGGACAGGGAACACTGAAGCTTTCTTT.

This sequence joins TRBV29-1 and TRBJ2-3, with 13 bases aligning to TRBD2. After removal of 6 bases from V and 3 bases from J, the junction contained 3 bases not matched to a gene. This CDR3 region has 14 residues. The germline V gene encodes CDR1 SQVTM and CDR2 ANQGSEA. The CDR3 nucleotides are TGCAGCGTAAGGACTAGCGGGGGTACAGATACGCAGTATTTT. It yields the protein CSVRTSGGTDTQYF.

The V and J genes are TRBV10-2 and TRBJ1-1; 9 positions match TRBD1. Germline CDR1 and CDR2: WSHSY and SAAADI. V lost 6 bases, J lost 4 bases, and 6 bases stayed unmatched. The CDR3 loop spans 14 amino acids. CDR3 sequence reads: CASRHTGGSTEAFF. The CDR3, as DNA: TGCGCCAGCAGACATACAGGGGGCTCCACTGAAGCTTTCTTT.

This clone is a singleton in its sample. One junction end disagrees with the germline gene, perhaps due to a read error. V and J are TRBV7-9 and TRBJ1-4; D may be TRBD1 (5 bases). This CDR3 contains 14 residues. CDR1 is SEHNR and CDR2 is FQNEAQ in the germline V gene (reference sequence). The chain's CDR3 is CSSSLPQGSEKLFF. The CDR3 bases are TGTTCCAGCAGCCTGCCTCAGGGTAGTGAAAAACTGTTTTTT. The variable domain in full, with the rest retrieved from reference TRBV7-9 and TRBJ1-4, is DTGVSQNPRHKITKRGQNVTFRCDPISEHNRLYWYRQTLGQGPEFLTYFQNEAQLEKSRLLSDRFSAERPKGSFSTLEIQRTEQGDSAMYLCSSSLPQGSEKLFFGSGTQLSVL.

This clone has only a few counts. V usage is TRBV5-6 and J usage is TRBJ1-1, with TRBD1 matching over 10 bases. The CDR3 contains 16 residues. V lost 4 bases, J lost 5 bases, and 11 bases stayed unmatched. The germline gives CDR1 SGHDT, CDR2 YYEEEE. The CDR3 DNA is TGTGCCAGCAGCCTTTCCGGGACAGGGGAGGGGACTGAAGCTTTCTTT. Translated: CASSLSGTGEGTEAFF.

V gene TRBV30 combines with J gene TRBJ2-3; D gene ambiguous. The CDR3 covers 12 residues. With 2 bases removed from V and 3 bases from J, the gap between germline ends came to 6 bases. Germline values: CDR1 GTSNPN, CDR2 SVGIG (reference sequence). The CDR3 here is CAWSFSTDTQYF. The DNA for the CDR3 is TGTGCCTGGAGTTTTTCTACAGATACGCAGTATTTT.

The J gene is TRBJ1-2, the V gene TRBV30; no clear D. This CDR3 is built from 16 residues. Germline CDR1 GTSNPN, CDR2 SVGIG (reference sequence). Trimming pared 0 bases from V and 6 bases from J, leaving 20 bases between. The CDR3 DNA reads TGTGCCTGGAGTGTATTTAGCACCTCAAGCGGCGATGGCTACACCTTC. The encoded protein is CAWSVFSTSSGDGYTF.

This clone was recorded once. At one end, the junction sequence differs from germline, possibly due to a read error. The chain joins TRBV7-9 to TRBJ2-7; D call uncertain. The CDR3 consists of 11 residues. Germline lookup yields CDR1 SEHNR and CDR2 FQNEAQ (reference sequence). The CDR3 region is CSSSLLDEQYF. CDR3 sequence (DNA): TGTTCCAGCAGCTTACTTGACGAGCAGTACTTC.

This clone was counted only a few times. The J gene is TRBJ1-5, the V gene TRBV6-5; D gene uncertain. V was cut by 5 bases and J by 2 bases, with 13 bases left in between. CDR3 length: 15 amino acids. The V gene's germline CDR1 is MNHEY and CDR2 SVGAGI. CDR3 nucleotides: TGTGCCAGCAGTACTGGAGGGATCGGCAATCAGCCCCAGCATTTT. Translating gives CASSTGGIGNQPQHF.

J is TRBJ2-7 and V is TRBV5-1; TRBD1 agrees at 10 bases. Trimming took 3 bases from V and 5 from J; bases not matched to a gene: 5. Per the germline V gene, CDR1 is SGHRS and CDR2 is YFSETQ. The CDR3 totals 14 residues. CDR3 coding DNA: TGCGCCAGCAGCTCGGGACAGGGGACGGACGAGCAGTACTTC. It yields the protein CASSSGQGTDEQYF.

The rearrangement joins TRBV11-3 to TRBJ2-3; TRBD1 matches 8 bases. V shed 0 bases, J shed 4 bases, and the junction held 9 bases outside the gene matches. The CDR3 contains 17 residues. Germline assignment: CDR1 SGHNT and CDR2 YENEEA. In nucleotides, the CDR3 is TGTGCCAGCAGCTTAGAAGGGACCAGGGGGCTCCCAGATACGCAGTATTTT. Its translation is CASSLEGTRGLPDTQYF. Drawing the rest from reference TRBV11-3 and TRBJ2-3, the complete variable domain is EAGVVQSPRYKIIEKKQPVAFWCNPISGHNTLYWYLQNLGQGPELLIRYENEEAVDDSQLPKDRFSAERLKGVDSTLKIQPAELGDSAVYLCASSLEGTRGLPDTQYFGPGTRLTVL.

The gene calls are TRBV2 and TRBJ2-7; tentative D call: TRBD2 (7 bases). CDR1 and CDR2 from the germline V gene are SNHLY and FYNNEI. The V gene lost 3 bases and the J gene lost 7 bases, with 16 bases spanning the gap. This CDR3 comprises 14 residues. The CDR3 sequence: CASSDRGGPWEQYF. The CDR3 nucleotides read TGTGCCAGCAGTGATAGGGGGGGGCCGTGGGAGCAGTACTTC. The whole variable domain, filled in from reference TRBV2 and TRBJ2-7, reads EPEVTQTPSHQVTQMGQEVILRCVPISNHLYFYWYRQILGQKVEFLVSFYNNEISEKSEIFDDQFSVERPDGSNFTLKIRSTKLEDSAMYFCASSDRGGPWEQYFGPGTRLTVT.

The chain employs TRBV6-6 and TRBJ1-5; D call uncertain. Germline-derived CDR1 and CDR2 are MNHNY and SVGAGI (reference sequence). Deletions cut 8 bases from V and 4 bases from J, with 9 bases between. The CDR3 is 12 residues long. CDR3 bases: TGTGCCAGCCGTAGTCCTAATCAGCCCCAGCATTTT. It codes for CASRSPNQPQHF.

CDR3 sequence reads: CASSRLGGGADEQFF. The CDR3 DNA reads as TGTGCCAGCAGCCGGTTGGGCGGGGGGGCGGATGAGCAGTTCTTC. The V and J genes are TRBV7-2 and TRBJ2-1; 9 bases agree with TRBD2. The CDR3 consists of 15 residues. The germline V gene encodes CDR1 SGHTA and CDR2 FQGNSA. With 5 bases clipped from V and 8 bases from J, the junction kept 10 bases outside the gene matches.

V gene TRBV4-1 combines with J gene TRBJ2-3; 10 bases fit TRBD2. This CDR3 contains 15 residues. CDR1 MGHRA and CDR2 YSYEKL come from the germline V gene. Losses at the gene ends were 1 base for V and 6 bases for J; bases not matched to a gene: 4. The CDR3 DNA follows: TGCGCCAGCAGCCAAGTTCTAGCGGGGGAGGATACGCAGTATTTT. Protein product: CASSQVLAGEDTQYF.

The chain couples TRBV4-1 to TRBJ1-1; TRBD1 matches 9 bases. Trimming cost V 4 bases and J 4 bases; bases outside gene matches: 10. This CDR3 region has 16 residues. CDR1 MGHRA and CDR2 YSYEKL come from the germline V gene. DNA for the CDR3: TGCGCCAGCAGCCGCACTCACAGGGGGCAGGGCACTGAAGCTTTCTTT. It codes for CASSRTHRGQGTEAFF.

The chain couples TRBV25-1 to TRBJ2-7, with a possible D match to TRBD2 (6 bases). CDR1 MGHDK and CDR2 SYGVNS come from the germline V gene. The CDR3 runs 16 residues. Trimming left V 7 bases short and J 0 bases short, with 19 bases between. CDR3 in amino acids: CASTPPGAGRSYEQYF. The CDR3 DNA reads as TGTGCCAGCACTCCCCCCGGAGCGGGCCGCTCCTACGAGCAGTACTTC.

The chain has TRBV23-1 and TRBJ2-3, with 8 positions matching TRBD2. TRBV23-1 is an open reading frame whose function is uncertain. The CDR3 length is 18 residues. V was pared by 0 bases and J by 0 bases, with 8 bases of the junction left unmatched. The CDR3 nucleotides are TGCGCCAGCAGTCAATCCCCAGCGGGAGTGGAGAGCACAGATACGCAGTATTTT. It translates to CASSQSPAGVESTDTQYF.

V usage is TRBV10-3 and J usage is TRBJ2-3; D gene uncertain. The V and J ends lost 7 bases and 4 bases respectively, with 15 bases between them. The germline V gene has CDR1 ENHRY and CDR2 SYGVKD. CDR3 length: 14 amino acids. The CDR3 loop is CAITLEDRADTQYF. In DNA form, the CDR3 reads TGTGCCATCACTCTCGAGGATCGAGCAGATACGCAGTATTTT.

V gene TRBV5-1 combines with J gene TRBJ2-3; 9 bases line up with TRBD2. Per the germline V gene, CDR1 is SGHRS and CDR2 is YFSETQ. This CDR3 has 17 residues. V lost 0 bases, J lost 4 bases, and 9 bases stayed unmatched. The CDR3 protein is CASSLGYSRGGADTQYF. CDR3 sequence (DNA): TGCGCCAGCAGCTTGGGGTACTCGCGGGGGGGCGCAGATACGCAGTATTTT.